The following is a TCR beta chain sequence with its context. Its antigen remains unknown. TCRdb reprocessed the reads via MiXCR and lists one record per CDR3 protein. Of about 500,000 distinct CDR3 sequences listed, around 35% are singletons. The V and J ends lost 4 bases and 9 bases, in that order; junction bases with no gene match: 2. CDR1 and CDR2 (germline): SGHTA, FQGNSA. The CDR3 covers 13 residues. These data belong to a study of T cell repertoires in cytomegalovirus infection. About the study: Used in the study were CMV epitopes, some recently identified and HLA-C-restricted, others well-studied and HLA-B-restricted. In public TCR beta signatures, there were indications of both CMV infection and matching HLA type.

Study results and caveats: Pooled public TCR beta family frequency picked out CMV carriers with the relevant HLA. What dominated the ex vivo response were HLA-C-restricted CMV-specific TCR beta clonotypes.

This material consisted of cultured PBMCs, taken from culture after CMV antigen stimulation. The chain employs TRBV7-2 and TRBJ1-6, with 8 positions matching TRBD1. The source of this sequence is a human donor in good health (CMV status not recorded). Some clones in this sample may be carry-over from other donors' samples. The CDR3 spells CASSYRGSSPLHF. CDR3 bases: TGTGCCAGCAGCTACAGGGGGAGTTCACCCCTCCACTTT.